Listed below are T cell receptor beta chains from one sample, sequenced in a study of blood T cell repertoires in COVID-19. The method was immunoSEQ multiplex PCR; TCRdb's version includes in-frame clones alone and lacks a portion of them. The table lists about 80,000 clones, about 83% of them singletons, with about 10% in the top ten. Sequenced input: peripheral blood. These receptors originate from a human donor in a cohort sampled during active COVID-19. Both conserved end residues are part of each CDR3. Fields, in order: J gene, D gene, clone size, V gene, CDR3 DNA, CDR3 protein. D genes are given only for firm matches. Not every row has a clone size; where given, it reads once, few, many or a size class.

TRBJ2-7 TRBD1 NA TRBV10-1 TGCGCCAGCAGCCGGGACAGGGGGTACGAGCAGTACTTC CASSRDRGYEQYF
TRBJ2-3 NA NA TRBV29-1 TGCAGCACTAATACAGATACGCAGTATTTT CSTNTDTQYF
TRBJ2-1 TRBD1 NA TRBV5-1 TGCGCCAGCAGCCCGGCCGACAGGGGCTATGAGCAGTTCTTC CASSPADRGYEQFF
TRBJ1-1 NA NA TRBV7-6 TGTGCCAGCAGCTTAGGTCAGTACACTGAAGCTTTCTTT CASSLGQYTEAFF
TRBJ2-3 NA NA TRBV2 TGTGCCAGCAGTGAAGGGCTAGCGCGAGGAGATACGCAGTATTTT CASSEGLARGDTQYF
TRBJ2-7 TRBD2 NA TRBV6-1 TGTGCCAGCAGTGAAGTCCCTAGCGGGAGTTTCTACGAGCAGTACTTC CASSEVPSGSFYEQYF
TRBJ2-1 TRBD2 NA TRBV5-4 TGTGCCAGCAGCCTACCGACTAGCGGTCTGTACAATGAGCAGTTCTTC CASSLPTSGLYNEQFF
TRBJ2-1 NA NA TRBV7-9 TGTGCCAGCCCAAGCAGGGCTAACTACAATGAGCAGTTCTTC CASPSRANYNEQFF
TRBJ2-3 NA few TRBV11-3 TGTGCCAGCAGGCGTAGGGAGGATACGCAGTATTTT CASRRREDTQYF
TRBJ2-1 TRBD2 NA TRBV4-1 TGCGCCAGCAGCCACGCCCTCAGCGGGAGGGCCCCCAATGAGCAGTTCTTC CASSHALSGRAPNEQFF